The 2 T cell receptor beta chains below were found in one sample sequenced in a study of radiotherapy plus CTLA-4 blockade in lung cancer. Clones were read by immunoSEQ multiplex PCR, and TCRdb kept only the in-frame ones, dropping some. The sample lists tens of thousands of clones; approximately 81% were seen once. The specimen comprised peripheral blood, sampled from a patient treated with radiotherapy plus ipilimumab. These TCRs come from a human donor with non-small cell lung cancer that progressed on radiotherapy plus ipilimumab.

The chain is built from TRBV6-1 and TRBJ2-6; D is ambiguous. The CDR3 consists of 15 residues. Germline-derived CDR1 and CDR2 are MNHNS and SASEGT. V was cut by 4 bases and J by 4 bases, with 11 bases left in between. The CDR3 sequence: CASSVLGSGANVLTF. In DNA form, the CDR3 reads TGTGCCAGCAGTGTCCTAGGATCCGGGGCCAACGTCCTGACTTTC.

This clone has just a few counts. This chain links TRBV6-5 with TRBJ2-5; weak D call: TRBD1 (5 bases). The ends were cut back, 8 bases at V and 2 bases at J, with 15 bases in the middle. This CDR3 has 14 residues. The germline gives CDR1 MNHEY, CDR2 SVGAGI. The DNA of the CDR3 is TGTGCCAGCCCCAGTGCAGGGATTCAAGAGACCCAGTACTTC. The encoded protein is CASPSAGIQETQYF.